These T cell receptor beta chains were read from a single sample in a study of CD8+ T cells in alopecia areata. Clones were sequenced by immunoSEQ multiplex PCR, and TCRdb holds only the in-frame ones, with some missing. In the table there are roughly 220,000 clones, roughly two fifths of which are singletons. Specimen: CD4+ T cells sorted from blood, collected at approximately week 30, from a patient treated with tofacitinib. The receptors stem from a human donor with alopecia areata. CDR3s include the opening cysteine and the closing phenylalanine or tryptophan.

v_gene: TRBV11-2; j_gene: TRBJ1-1; CDR3aa: CASSLARGLTEAFF
v_gene: TRBV30; j_gene: TRBJ2-3; CDR3aa: CAWSVGREVDTQYF
v_gene: TRBV7-8; j_gene: TRBJ2-7; CDR3aa: CASSLEAGSSYEQYF
v_gene: TRBV4-1; j_gene: TRBJ2-7; CDR3aa: CASSQRVLLSTYEQYF
v_gene: TRBV10-3; j_gene: TRBJ2-3; CDR3aa: CAIKTERVTPSTDTQYF
v_gene: TRBV6-1; j_gene: TRBJ2-1; CDR3aa: CASRSFRGGNNEQFF
v_gene: TRBV6-1; j_gene: TRBJ2-1; CDR3aa: CASSDGQGGYQFF
v_gene: TRBV27; j_gene: TRBJ2-1; CDR3aa: CASMWGGSYNEQFF
v_gene: TRBV4-1; j_gene: TRBJ1-2; CDR3aa: CASSQGPGGYGYTF
v_gene: TRBV7-2; j_gene: TRBJ2-2; CDR3aa: CASSLDRVPGELFF
v_gene: TRBV13; j_gene: TRBJ2-2; CDR3aa: CAISGRATTGELFF
v_gene: TRBV30; j_gene: TRBJ2-7; CDR3aa: CAWSSGSYEQYF
v_gene: TRBV30; j_gene: TRBJ2-1; CDR3aa: CAWSVSGVPPEHEQFF